This section outlines one T cell receptor beta chain sequence together with its context. A read error may account for a junction end that differs from germline. The data were taken from a study of blood T cells in healthy people across ages. A sample-barcoded 5' primer and a J-beta primer mix were used in a second PCR of roughly 7 to 12 cycles. One entry per CDR3 protein results from TCRdb running MiXCR on the 5' RACE reads. The table records about 1 million distinct CDR3 sequences, roughly 45% of them present only once. The CDR3 sequence is 15 residues long. Germline loops: CDR1 SGHRS, CDR2 YFSETQ. The sequenced sample was blood. The gene calls are TRBV5-1 and TRBJ2-4, with TRBD2 as a possible D gene (6 bases). This receptor was taken from a woman aged 55-75 years in good health. This CDR3 is CASSPDGGSDYEQCF. The CDR3 nucleotides read TGCGCCAGCAGCCCCGACGGGGGTAGTGACTACGAGCAGTGCTTC.